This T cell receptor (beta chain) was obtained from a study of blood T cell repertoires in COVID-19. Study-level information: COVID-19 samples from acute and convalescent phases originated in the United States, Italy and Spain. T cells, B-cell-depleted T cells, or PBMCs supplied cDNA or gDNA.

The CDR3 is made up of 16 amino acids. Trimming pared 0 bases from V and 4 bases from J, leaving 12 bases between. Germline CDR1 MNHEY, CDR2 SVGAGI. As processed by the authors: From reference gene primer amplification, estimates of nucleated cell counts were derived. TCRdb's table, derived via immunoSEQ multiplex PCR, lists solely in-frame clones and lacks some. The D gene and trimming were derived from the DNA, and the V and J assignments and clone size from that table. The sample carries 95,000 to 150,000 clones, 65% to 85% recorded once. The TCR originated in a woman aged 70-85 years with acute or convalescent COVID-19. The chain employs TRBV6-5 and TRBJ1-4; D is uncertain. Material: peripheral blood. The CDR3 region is CASSYSYRVINEKLFF. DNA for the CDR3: TGTGCCAGCAGTTACTCGTATCGGGTGATTAATGAAAAACTGTTTTTT.